This TCR beta chain was documented in a study of blood T cell repertoires in COVID-19 (TCRdb year 2020). In the study overall: Samples covering the acute and convalescent phases of COVID-19 were provided by collaborators in the United States, Italy and Spain. Samples came from the ongoing ImmuneRACE study (first 160 participants) plus 1,254 subjects from 6 global collaborators. Sample metadata almost always included a de-identified subject ID, COVID-19 status, age in years and sex. Where available, HLA class I and class II types were obtained from metadata supplied by the sample provider rather than from assay-based typing. The repertoires were released in a freely available public database intended as a resource for research on the immune response to SARS-CoV-2. Subjects who had been exposed to COVID-19, were actively infected with it, or had recovered from it provided the deeply sampled blood TCRbeta repertoires that made up the dataset. The prospective study material was composed of cDNA or gDNA derived from T cells, B-cell-depleted T cells, or PBMCs. The study at large found these results: The quantity of clinical and demographic metadata differed by source and by participant and was supplied without curation.

The germline V gene (reference sequence) yields SGHKS for CDR1 and YYEKEE for CDR2. From the cysteine up to the phenylalanine, the CDR3 has a length of 14 residues. Just the 42-base CDR3 DNA is kept, in frame starting at base 1. Relative to germline, V is 4 bases shorter and J is 0 bases shorter, with 11 bases between their ends. As regards this clone: This receptor's antigen is unknown. Base quality data are lacking; no much larger clone is found one base away.

A second Seattle source provided samples from volunteer blood donors who had recovered from COVID-19. Collaborating institutions collected whole blood in K2EDTA tubes following their own protocols. For TCRbeta analysis, collaborators shipped samples as frozen whole blood, isolated PBMCs, or DNA extracted from either of those sample types. TCRbeta CDR3 regions were amplified from genomic DNA by means of the immunoSEQ Assay, a bias-controlled multiplex PCR. The study's own analysis went as follows. Nucleated cell counts per sample were estimated from amplification of reference gene primers within the assay. To quantify the absolute abundance of each unique TCRbeta CDR3 rearrangement, sequence reads were collapsed and filtered. For each sample, productive Simpson clonality was calculated as the square root of Simpson's diversity index across productive rearrangements. This is the immuneACCESS table as TCRdb keeps it, with only in-frame sequences that have V and J called. A part of the clones is gone; compared with another copy, unresolved V genes explain less than half, and the rest is unexplained. D and trimming come from the DNA, and the V and J calls and clone size come from that table. In this sample the table shows more than 250,000 clones, 83% of which occur a single time. The biggest ten clones account for 3.5% to 5.5% of the sample.

The sequenced sample consisted of peripheral blood. The chain links TRBV5-5 with TRBJ2-7; TRBD1 is perhaps the D gene, given 6 matching bases. The receptor was isolated from a man between 60 and 75 years old who had recovered from COVID-19. The sequenced DNA is TGTGCCAGCAGCGTACAGGGATCCTCCTACGAGCAGTACTTC. Its product reads: CASSVQGSSYEQYF. Extended through the reference TRBV5-5 and TRBJ2-7 proteins, this CDR3 yields the full variable domain: DAGVTQSPTHLIKTRGQQVTLRCSPISGHKSVSWYQQVLGQGPQFIFQYYEKEERGRGNFPDRFSARQFPNYSSELNVNALLLGDSALYLCASSVQGSSYEQYFGPGTRLTVT.